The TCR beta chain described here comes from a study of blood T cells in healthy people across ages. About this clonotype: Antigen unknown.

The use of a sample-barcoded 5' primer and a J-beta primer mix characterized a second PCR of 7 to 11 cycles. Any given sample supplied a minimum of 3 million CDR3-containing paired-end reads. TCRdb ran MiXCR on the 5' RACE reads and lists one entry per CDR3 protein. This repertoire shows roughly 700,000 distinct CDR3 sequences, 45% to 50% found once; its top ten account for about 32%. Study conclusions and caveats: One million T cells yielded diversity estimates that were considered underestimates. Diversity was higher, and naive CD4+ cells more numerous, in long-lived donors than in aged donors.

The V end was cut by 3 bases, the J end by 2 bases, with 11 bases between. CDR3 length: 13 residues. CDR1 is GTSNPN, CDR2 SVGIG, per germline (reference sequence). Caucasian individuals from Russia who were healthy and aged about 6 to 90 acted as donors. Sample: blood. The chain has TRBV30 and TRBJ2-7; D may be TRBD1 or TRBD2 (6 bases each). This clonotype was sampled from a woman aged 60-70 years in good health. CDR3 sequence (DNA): TGTGCCTGGAGCTTCGGGGGCCCCTACGAGCAGTACTTC. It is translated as CAWSFGGPYEQYF.